One and the same sample provided the 18 T cell receptor beta chains below, sequenced in a study of beta chain features in type 1 diabetes. Findings and caveats of the study: Type 1 diabetes patients had TCRB CDR3s that were shorter (moderately but significantly so) in all four CD4+ subsets.

Expressed TCRB transcripts were sequenced, since all the RNA that had been isolated was reverse transcribed. TCRdb keeps only in-frame clones here, not all; method: immunoSEQ multiplex PCR. This table has 600,000 or so clones, around 12% appearing once. Which antigens these TCRs recognize remains unknown. The specimen was naive CD4+ T cells from blood. These receptor sequences come from a man between 25 and 39 years old with type 1 diabetes.

This clone has just a few counts. J is TRBJ2-1 and V is TRBV14; 9 bases match TRBD2. CDR1 SGHDN and CDR2 FVKESK come from the germline V gene. After removal of 0 bases from V and 9 bases from J, the junction contained 18 bases not matched to a gene. This CDR3 is 19 amino acids long. The CDR3 nucleotides are TGTGCCAGCAGCCAAGAAGGAGGGCTGAGCGTCGGACTAGCGTCTGAGCAGTTCTTC. It encodes CASSQEGGLSVGLASEQFF.

The gene calls are TRBV28 and TRBJ2-7; D perhaps matches TRBD1 (6 bases). The germline V gene has CDR1 MDHEN and CDR2 SYDVKM. CDR3 size: 13 residues. V lost 7 bases to trimming and J lost 3 bases, with 13 bases between them. CDR3 nucleotide sequence: TGTGCCAGCACCCACAGGGTAAACTACGAGCAGTACTTC. It translates to CASTHRVNYEQYF.

This clone was seen only a few times. This sequence joins TRBV4-3 and TRBJ1-5, with D uncertain. The CDR3 sequence is 15 residues long. Germline V gene sequence: CDR1 LGHNA, CDR2 YSLEER. With 0 bases removed from V and 5 bases from J, the gap between germline ends came to 11 bases. CDR3 sequence (DNA): TGCGCCAGCAGCCAAGATCTGGTGGGGTATCAGCCCCAGCATTTT. It yields the protein CASSQDLVGYQPQHF.

This clone has only a few counts. The chain recombines TRBV6-6 with TRBJ1-5; no clear D gene. The CDR3 is 15 residues long. Germline V gene data show CDR1 as MNHNY and CDR2 as SVGAGI (reference sequence). V lost 0 bases and J lost 0, with 6 bases in between. CDR3 amino acids: CASSYSTNSNQPQHF. The CDR3 region has the DNA TGTGCCAGCAGTTACTCGACGAATAGCAATCAGCCCCAGCATTTT.

This sequence joins TRBV19 and TRBJ2-3, with D possibly being TRBD2 (7 bases). From germline, CDR1 is LNHDA and CDR2 SQIVND (reference sequence). This CDR3 spans 16 amino acids. V lost 0 bases and J 3 bases, leaving 13 bases between the germline ends. For the CDR3, the DNA is TGTGCCAGTAGTATAGATAGGCGGGGGCCGACAGATACGCAGTATTTT. Translation: CASSIDRRGPTDTQYF.

This clone was counted a few times. This chain uses TRBV28 with TRBJ1-4; TRBD1 matches at 7 bases. Looked up from germline, CDR1 is MDHEN and CDR2 is SYDVKM. After removal of 5 bases from V and 3 bases from J, the junction contained 6 bases not matched to a gene. This CDR3 contains 15 residues. CDR3 sequence reads: CASSAPGGANEKLFF. In nucleotides, the CDR3 is TGTGCCAGCAGTGCCCCAGGGGGGGCTAATGAAAAACTGTTTTTT.

The chain carries TRBV7-9 and TRBJ2-1; 7 bases align to TRBD2. After removal of 5 bases from V and 2 bases from J, the junction contained 6 bases not matched to a gene. Germline CDR1 reads SEHNR; CDR2 reads FQNEAQ (reference sequence). This CDR3 comprises 15 residues. The CDR3 bases are TGTGCCAGCAGCCCACTGGGGGGGGCCTACAATGAGCAGTTCTTC. Amino acids: CASSPLGGAYNEQFF.

The V gene is TRBV21-1, the J gene TRBJ1-2; the DNA was not compared with TRBD1, the D call given in the table. TRBV21-1 corresponds to a pseudogene. The CDR3 has 12 residues. The CDR3 nucleotides read TGTGCCAGCCGGACAGTTAACTATGGCTACACCTTC. Translation gives CASRTVNYGYTF.

The chain recombines TRBV18 with TRBJ1-3; 11 bases align to TRBD1. The junction had 4 bases not matched to a gene; V was cut back by 4 bases and J by 2 bases. This CDR3 comprises 16 residues. Germline lookup yields CDR1 KGHSH and CDR2 LQKENI. The DNA of the CDR3 is TGTGCCAGCTCACGGGACAGGGGGAAGCCTGGAAACACCATATATTTT. It encodes CASSRDRGKPGNTIYF. Looking up the rest from reference TRBV18 and TRBJ1-3 gives the full variable domain: NAGVMQNPRHLVRRRGQEARLRCSPMKGHSHVYWYRQLPEEGLKFMVYLQKENIIDESGMPKERFSAEFPKEGPSILRIQQVVRGDSAAYFCASSRDRGKPGNTIYFGEGSWLTVV.

V usage is TRBV5-1 and J usage is TRBJ1-2, with a weak D call TRBD1 (5 bases). CDR1 is SGHRS, CDR2 YFSETQ, per germline. V was clipped by 4 bases and J by 4 bases, with 17 bases between them. The CDR3 spans 15 residues. For the CDR3, the DNA is TGCGCCAGCAGCCCCCAGGTCCCTGGGGGCTATGGCTACACCTTC. Residues: CASSPQVPGGYGYTF.

V usage is TRBV6-4 and J usage is TRBJ1-6; D is perhaps TRBD1 (6 bases). Germline lookup yields CDR1 MRHNA and CDR2 SNTAGT. Trimming cost V 2 bases and J 7 bases, with 9 bases left between them. This CDR3 comprises 14 residues. As DNA, the CDR3 is TGTGCCAGCAGTGACGGGACACCGAATTCACCCCTCCACTTT. It is translated as CASSDGTPNSPLHF.

This clone occurred a few times. The chain is built from TRBV5-4 and TRBJ2-5, with D perhaps TRBD2 (6 bases). CDR3 length equals 15 residues. V shed 0 bases and J shed 2 bases, with 11 bases lying between them. Germline V gene sequence: CDR1 SGHNT, CDR2 YYREEE (reference sequence). CDR3: CASSLVGREQETQYF. CDR3 nucleotide sequence: TGTGCCAGCAGCTTGGTCGGACGGGAGCAAGAGACCCAGTACTTC.

The chain has TRBV7-9 and TRBJ2-5, with D perhaps matching TRBD2 (5 bases). Germline CDR1 and CDR2: SEHNR and FQNEAQ (reference sequence). Trimming took off 2 bases at V and 5 bases at J, with 9 bases between the two ends. The CDR3 loop spans 13 amino acids. The CDR3 DNA reads TGTGCCAGCAGCTTACCTAGCATGGAGACCCAGTACTTC. Translating it yields CASSLPSMETQYF.

The CDR3 spells CASSNDADSYNEQFF. For the CDR3, the DNA is TGTGCCAGCAGTAATGACGCAGACTCCTACAATGAGCAGTTCTTC. This chain connects TRBV2 to TRBJ2-1; D is uncertain. The CDR3 length is 15 residues. Germline V lookup: CDR1 SNHLY, CDR2 FYNNEI. V was clipped by 5 bases and J by 0 bases, with 11 bases between them.

This chain joins TRBV27 and TRBJ1-2; D is undetermined. Germline values: CDR1 MNHEY, CDR2 SMNVEV (reference sequence). Trimming removed 3 bases at V and 4 bases at J, with 12 bases between. This CDR3 region has 14 residues. Written as DNA, the CDR3 is TGTGCCAGCAGTTTTACGGGATGGGGCTATGGCTACACCTTC. Residues: CASSFTGWGYGYTF.

This sequence joins TRBV4-3 and TRBJ1-5, with 8 bases lining up with TRBD1. CDR1 is LGHNA, CDR2 YSLEER, per germline. The J segment lost 2 bases and the V segment lost 3 bases, leaving 9 bases of the junction unmatched. The CDR3 runs 17 residues. The CDR3 sequence is CASSHDINRGGNQPQHF. In nucleotides, the CDR3 is TGCGCCAGCAGCCACGACATAAACAGGGGGGGCAATCAGCCCCAGCATTTT.

This clone came up a few times. The rearrangement links TRBV6-5 to TRBJ1-4; D unresolved. CDR1 and CDR2 from the germline V gene are MNHEY and SVGAGI. The CDR3 is 15 residues long. Trimming took 0 bases from V and 8 from J, leaving 13 bases between them. DNA for the CDR3: TGTGCCAGCAGTTACTCCGGGCAGCTCGGGGAAAAACTGTTTTTT. Protein sequence: CASSYSGQLGEKLFF.

The sample holds a few counts of this clone. V gene TRBV10-3 combines with J gene TRBJ1-2; 9 nucleotides match TRBD1. The CDR3 totals 16 residues. Unmatched junction bases numbered 9, after V lost 4 bases and J lost 3 bases. Germline CDR1 reads ENHRY; CDR2 reads SYGVKD. For the CDR3, the DNA is TGTGCCATCAGTGTCCCGGAGGGACAGGGACACTATGGCTACACCTTC. It is translated as CAISVPEGQGHYGYTF.